A single sample is the source of the 16 T cell receptor beta chains below, sequenced in a study of blood T cells in healthy people across ages. For the second PCR, which ran for roughly 7 to 11 cycles, a sample-barcoded 5' primer and a J-beta primer mix were used. TCRdb called the 5' RACE reads again in MiXCR, with one record for every CDR3 protein. The sample consists of over a million distinct CDR3 sequences, about 42% of them appearing once. Sequenced material: blood. Receptors originate from a woman between 18 and 30 years old in good health.

This clonotype was picked up a small number of times. The chain links TRBV10-3 to TRBJ1-2; D perhaps matches TRBD1 (6 bases). The V gene lost 10 bases and the J gene lost 4 bases, with 16 bases spanning the gap. The CDR3 loop spans 13 amino acids. Germline CDR1 is ENHRY and CDR2 is SYGVKD. CDR3 coding DNA: TGTGCCACCGGGACACCTGAACCCTATGGCTACACCTTC. It translates to CATGTPEPYGYTF.

This clonotype was seen a few times. The CDR3 nucleotides are TGTGCCTACGACGGGGACGGAAGGCCTGGCTACACCTTC. Its protein product is CAYDGDGRPGYTF. This chain uses TRBV30 with TRBJ1-2; TRBD1 might be the D (5 bases). CDR1 and CDR2 from the germline V gene are GTSNPN and SVGIG (reference sequence). This CDR3 is built from 13 residues. V was trimmed by 7 bases and J by 7 bases, leaving 19 bases between them.

This clonotype was counted only a few times. The gene calls are TRBV20-1 and TRBJ2-7; TRBD2 aligns across 9 bases. The CDR3 has 16 amino acids. The J segment lost 3 bases and the V segment lost 0 bases, leaving 9 bases of the junction unmatched. Germline loops: CDR1 DFQATT, CDR2 SNEGSKA (reference sequence). CDR3 DNA: TGCAGTGCTAGAGATGCTAGCGGGGCCCCCCTCTACGAGCAGTACTTC. Amino acids: CSARDASGAPLYEQYF.

The V gene is TRBV20-1, the J gene TRBJ2-3; the D gene is possibly TRBD1 (6 bases). Trimming took off 5 bases at V and 4 bases at J, with 19 bases between the two ends. The CDR3 has 15 amino acids. The germline V gene has CDR1 DFQATT and CDR2 SNEGSKA (reference sequence). The CDR3 bases are TGCAGTGCTCTCGTCCCGGGACACCAGCCAGATACGCAGTATTTT. Protein product: CSALVPGHQPDTQYF.

This clonotype was detected only once. The rearrangement joins TRBV29-1 to TRBJ1-1; D is unresolved. The germline V gene has CDR1 SQVTM and CDR2 ANQGSEA. The CDR3 has 12 residues. The V end was cut by 6 bases, the J end by 7 bases, with 15 bases between. CDR3 nucleotides: TGCAGCGTGGGAGGTCGTAGAGTTGAAGCTTTCTTT. Protein product: CSVGGRRVEAFF.

The rearrangement links TRBV7-2 to TRBJ2-3; D possibly corresponds to TRBD1 (6 bases). The CDR3 is 13 residues long. Germline CDR1 and CDR2: SGHTA and FQGNSA. Trimming pared 5 bases from V and 6 bases from J, leaving 12 bases between. The CDR3 DNA reads TGTGCCAGCAGCACATACAGGGCTGATACGCAGTATTTT. It codes for CASSTYRADTQYF.

In this sample, this clonotype turned up many times. J is TRBJ2-3 and V is TRBV6-6; 7 bases are a match to TRBD1. V gave up 2 bases and J gave up 4 bases; unmatched junction bases: 12. There are 17 residues in the CDR3. CDR1 is MNHNY and CDR2 is SVGAGI in the germline V gene (reference sequence). The CDR3 sequence: CASSYPTGQTIPDTQYF. The CDR3 nucleotides are TGTGCCAGCAGTTACCCGACAGGGCAGACTATACCAGATACGCAGTATTTT.

The chain couples TRBV7-9 to TRBJ2-1, with a possible D match to TRBD2 (6 bases). The CDR3 is 15 amino acids. Looked up from germline, CDR1 is SEHNR and CDR2 is FQNEAQ (reference sequence). Between the trimmed V and J ends, which lost 4 bases and 0 bases, there was a span of 10 bases. The CDR3 spells CASSSGLTSYNEQFF. The CDR3, as DNA: TGTGCCAGCAGCTCGGGACTCACCTCCTACAATGAGCAGTTCTTC.

The chain recombines TRBV20-1 with TRBJ1-1; 7 positions match TRBD1. V shed 4 bases, J shed 3 bases, and the junction held 11 bases outside the gene matches. The CDR3 contains 15 residues. Germline assignment: CDR1 DFQATT and CDR2 SNEGSKA (reference sequence). CDR3 bases: TGCAGTGCTACCAAACACAGGGGTTTCGACACTGAAGCTTTCTTT. Protein: CSATKHRGFDTEAFF.

This chain uses TRBV4-1 with TRBJ2-1; no clear D gene. V lost 0 bases to trimming and J lost 6 bases, with 9 bases between them. The CDR3 loop spans 14 amino acids. Germline loops: CDR1 MGHRA, CDR2 YSYEKL. Written as DNA, the CDR3 is TGCGCCAGCAGCCAAGAATCCGTCTTCAATGAGCAGTTCTTC. Translating gives CASSQESVFNEQFF.

This chain uses TRBV20-1 with TRBJ2-1; maybe TRBD2 (5 bases). From germline, CDR1 is DFQATT and CDR2 SNEGSKA (reference sequence). This CDR3 comprises 17 residues. V lost 2 bases, J lost 0 bases, and 17 bases lay in between. CDR3 protein: CSARPKRTAPSYNEQFF. In nucleotides, the CDR3 is TGCAGTGCTAGACCTAAGAGGACTGCGCCCTCCTACAATGAGCAGTTCTTC.

CDR3 sequence reads: CASSLGLDRSTDTQYF. In DNA form, the CDR3 reads TGTGCCAGCAGCTTAGGTTTGGACAGGAGCACAGATACGCAGTATTTT. This rearrangement joins TRBV7-2 to TRBJ2-3, with 7 bases lining up with TRBD1. Germline assignment: CDR1 SGHTA and CDR2 FQGNSA. This CDR3 is 16 amino acids long. The V segment lost 1 base and the J segment 0 bases; nucleotides outside the gene matches: 4.

This clonotype came up a few times. The chain is built from TRBV4-1 and TRBJ2-7; tentative D call: TRBD1 (6 bases). The germline CDR1 and CDR2 sequences are MGHRA and YSYEKL. This CDR3 spans 15 amino acids. Trimming left V 4 bases short and J 3 bases short, with 16 bases between. The CDR3 DNA sequence: TGCGCCAGCAGCCGGACAGCTTTAAGCGGCTACGAGCAGTACTTC. Residues: CASSRTALSGYEQYF.

The V and J genes are TRBV15 and TRBJ2-7; TRBD1 or TRBD2 may be the D gene (5 bases each). V was cut by 5 bases and J by 0 bases, with 20 bases left in between. CDR3 length equals 17 residues. Germline-derived CDR1 and CDR2 are LNHNV and YYDKDF (reference sequence). The CDR3 is CATSSSQAVGVSYEQYF. The CDR3 region has the DNA TGTGCCACCAGCTCCTCCCAAGCTGTGGGGGTCTCCTACGAGCAGTACTTC.

The chain recombines TRBV4-1 with TRBJ1-5; tentatively, D is TRBD1 (5 bases). Germline CDR1 is MGHRA and CDR2 is YSYEKL. The CDR3 is 16 residues long. The V end was cut by 0 bases, the J end by 4 bases, with 13 bases between. The CDR3 region is CASSQEAGAQNQPQHF. As DNA, the CDR3 is TGCGCCAGCAGCCAAGAGGCCGGGGCTCAGAATCAGCCCCAGCATTTT.

There are a few counts of this clonotype. This chain uses TRBV5-6 with TRBJ2-5; 11 nucleotides agree with TRBD1. The DNA end is more similar to TRBJ2-7, so the J call may be wrong. The CDR3 has 15 residues. The germline V gene has CDR1 SGHDT and CDR2 YYEEEE. CDR3 nucleotides: TGTGCCAGCATCGATTCCGGGACAGGGGGTTTCGAGCAGTACTTC. This translates into CASIDSGTGGFEQYF.